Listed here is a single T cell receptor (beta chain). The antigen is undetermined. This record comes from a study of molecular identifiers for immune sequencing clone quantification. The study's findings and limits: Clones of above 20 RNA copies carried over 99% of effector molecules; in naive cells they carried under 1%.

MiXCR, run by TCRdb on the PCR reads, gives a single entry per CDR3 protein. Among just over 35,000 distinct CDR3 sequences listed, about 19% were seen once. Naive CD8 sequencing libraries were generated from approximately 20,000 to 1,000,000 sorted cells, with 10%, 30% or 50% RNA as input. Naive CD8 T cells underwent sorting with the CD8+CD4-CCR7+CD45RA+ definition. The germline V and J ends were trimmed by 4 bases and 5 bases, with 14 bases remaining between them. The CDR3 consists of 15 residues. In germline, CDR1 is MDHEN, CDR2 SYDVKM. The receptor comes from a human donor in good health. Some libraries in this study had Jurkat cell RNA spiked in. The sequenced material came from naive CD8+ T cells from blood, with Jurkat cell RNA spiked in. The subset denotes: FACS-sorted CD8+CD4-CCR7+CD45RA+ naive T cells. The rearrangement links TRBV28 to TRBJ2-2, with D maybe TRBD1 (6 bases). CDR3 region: CASSSGIRGTGELFF. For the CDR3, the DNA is TGTGCCAGCAGTTCAGGGATCAGGGGAACCGGGGAGCTGTTTTTT.